These 21 T cell receptor beta chains share one sample of origin, sequenced in a study of blood T cell repertoires in COVID-19 (dated by TCRdb to 2019 to 2021). The library was prepared using the immunoSEQ multiplex PCR assay. Entries here come from immuneACCESS through TCRdb and include only in-frame sequences with V and J called. Some clones fail to appear in such tables; in the studies checked, an unresolved V gene covers under half of the shortfall, and the cause of the remainder is unknown. For this sample there are 250,000 to 350,000 clones; about nine tenths appear just once. The ten largest clones take up approximately 0.85% of the sample. Sequenced material: peripheral blood. The receptors stem from a woman aged 40 to 55 who had recovered from COVID-19.

J is TRBJ1-2 and V is TRBV3-1 (or the pseudogene TRBV3-2), with TRBD1 identical over 12 bases. CDR3 length: 15 residues. Trimming removed 2 bases from V and 7 bases from J; junction bases left unmatched: 5. In germline, CDR1 is LGHDT, CDR2 YNNKEL (reference sequence). CDR3 protein: CASSQPGQGAFGYTF. The DNA for the CDR3 is TGTGCCAGCAGCCAACCGGGACAGGGGGCGTTTGGCTACACCTTC.

The V and J genes are TRBV7-9 and TRBJ2-3; no clear D gene. The V gene lost 10 bases and the J gene lost 2 bases, with 19 bases spanning the gap. This CDR3 has 15 residues. Germline assignment: CDR1 SEHNR and CDR2 FQNEAQ (reference sequence). CDR3 protein: CANTQQLTTTDTQYF. As DNA, the CDR3 is TGTGCCAACACCCAACAGCTTACGACCACAGATACGCAGTATTTT.

The rearrangement joins TRBV19 to TRBJ2-1; 9 nucleotides match TRBD2. J lost 8 bases, V lost 5 bases, and 10 bases had no gene match. Germline V gives CDR1 LNHDA, CDR2 SQIVND (reference sequence). The length of the CDR3 is 15 residues. The CDR3 nucleotides read TGTGCCAGTAGTGCGATAGTAGCGGGAGTGGATGAGCAGTTCTTC. It codes for CASSAIVAGVDEQFF.

This sequence joins TRBV29-1 and TRBJ2-6, with 7 bases fitting TRBD1. Looked up from germline, CDR1 is SQVTM and CDR2 is ANQGSEA. The CDR3 loop spans 16 amino acids. V shed 6 bases, J shed 1 base, and the junction held 9 bases outside the gene matches. The CDR3: CSVGDRTISGANVLTF. In DNA form, the CDR3 reads TGCAGCGTCGGGGACAGAACAATTTCTGGGGCCAACGTCCTGACTTTC.

The chain employs TRBV2 and TRBJ2-5; D possibly corresponds to TRBD2 (6 bases). This CDR3 comprises 12 residues. The germline V gene encodes CDR1 SNHLY and CDR2 FYNNEI. Deletions cut 4 bases from V and 7 bases from J, with 10 bases between. The CDR3, as DNA: TGTGCCAGCAGTGGCGGGGAAGCGACCCAGTACTTC. It is translated as CASSGGEATQYF.

This chain uses TRBV4-1 with TRBJ1-1, with D perhaps TRBD1 (5 bases). There are 14 residues in the CDR3. CDR1 is MGHRA, CDR2 YSYEKL, per germline. The V end was cut by 0 bases, the J end by 10 bases, with 15 bases between. Here the CDR3 reads CASSQESPGGAAFF. CDR3 coding DNA: TGCGCCAGCAGCCAAGAGTCCCCCGGGGGTGCAGCTTTCTTT.

The chain uses TRBV27 and TRBJ2-1; 7 bases map to TRBD1. Germline CDR1 and CDR2: MNHEY and SMNVEV (reference sequence). Trimming took 9 bases from V and 8 from J; bases not matched to a gene: 13. The CDR3 runs to 14 residues. CDR3 in DNA: TGTGCCAGTCGAACGGGACAGCCATTGGATGAGCAGTTCTTC. Encoded protein: CASRTGQPLDEQFF.

The J gene is TRBJ2-6, the V gene TRBV28; 13 bases are shared with TRBD2. CDR1 is MDHEN, CDR2 SYDVKM, per germline. The J segment lost 3 bases and the V segment lost 5 bases, leaving 7 bases of the junction unmatched. The CDR3 consists of 18 residues. CDR3: CASSPGLAGFFGANVLTF. Here the CDR3 DNA reads TGTGCCAGCAGTCCGGGACTAGCGGGATTTTTTGGGGCCAACGTCCTGACTTTC.

This sequence joins TRBV7-9 and TRBJ2-7; TRBD1 matches at 12 bases. The CDR3 length is 15 residues. Germline trimming cut 3 bases from V and 4 bases from J; bases unmatched to any gene: 4. Germline CDR1 reads SEHNR; CDR2 reads FQNEAQ (reference sequence). This CDR3 is CASSLGQGADYEQYF. The CDR3 nucleotides are TGTGCCAGCAGCTTGGGACAGGGGGCCGATTACGAGCAGTACTTC.

The J gene is TRBJ2-7, the V gene TRBV4-1, with 8 positions matching TRBD1. The CDR3 loop spans 16 amino acids. Losses at the gene ends were 1 base for V and 0 bases for J; bases not matched to a gene: 5. The germline gives CDR1 MGHRA, CDR2 YSYEKL. In nucleotides, the CDR3 is TGCGCCAGCAGCCAAGGATGGGACAGGTACTCCTACGAGCAGTACTTC. This codes for CASSQGWDRYSYEQYF.

This clone was counted a single time. The rearrangement links TRBV7-9 to TRBJ1-2, with 12 bases that match TRBD1. J gave up 6 bases and V 6 bases, and 5 bases lay outside the gene matches. The CDR3 runs to 14 residues. Per germline, CDR1 SEHNR and CDR2 FQNEAQ (reference sequence). CDR3 loop: CASSPGTGGHGYTF. The CDR3 DNA sequence: TGTGCCAGCAGTCCCGGGACAGGGGGCCATGGCTACACCTTC.

The chain joins TRBV30 to TRBJ2-1; TRBD2 aligns across 7 bases. The junction had 10 bases not matched to a gene; V was cut back by 0 bases and J by 2 bases. Germline V gene sequence: CDR1 GTSNPN, CDR2 SVGIG (reference sequence). The CDR3 runs to 17 residues. CDR3 DNA sequence: TGTGCCTGGAGTGTATGGGGCGGGAGTCCCCCCTACAATGAGCAGTTCTTC. It translates to CAWSVWGGSPPYNEQFF.

V and J are TRBV21-1 and TRBJ2-1; the table names TRBD1, a call not compared with the DNA. TRBV21-1 is termed a pseudogene. There are 18 residues in the CDR3. The CDR3 nucleotides read TGTGCCAGCAGCAAATTCCAAGCCGGGGGACAGGGGGTAATTGAGCAGTTCTTC. Its protein is CASSKFQAGGQGVIEQFF.

V and J are TRBV5-1 and TRBJ1-1; D may be TRBD1 (5 bases). Germline-derived CDR1 and CDR2 are SGHRS and YFSETQ. Between the trimmed V and J ends, which lost 0 bases and 11 bases, there was a span of 17 bases. The CDR3 is 14 residues long. In nucleotides, the CDR3 is TGCGCCAGCAGCTTGGCCTTAGGGGCCCCAGTTGCTTTCTTT. Translation: CASSLALGAPVAFF.

The count of this clone is one. The J gene is TRBJ2-2, the V gene TRBV6-5, with D possibly being TRBD1 (5 bases). Deletions cut 8 bases from V and 6 bases from J, with 10 bases between. In germline, CDR1 is MNHEY, CDR2 SVGAGI. The CDR3 runs 12 residues. This CDR3 is CASQQGPGELFF. The CDR3 DNA reads TGTGCCAGCCAGCAGGGCCCCGGGGAGCTGTTTTTT.

The V call is TRBV18, the J call TRBJ2-1, with 11 nucleotides matching TRBD2. The CDR3 loop spans 18 amino acids. CDR1 is KGHSH, CDR2 LQKENI, per germline. V lost 3 bases and J lost 7; bases outside the gene matches: 14. The CDR3 nucleotides read TGTGCCAGCTCACCGCTAGGGGGGCGGACTAGCGGGTTTAATGAGCAGTTCTTC. Amino acid sequence: CASSPLGGRTSGFNEQFF.

The chain uses TRBV5-4 and TRBJ1-2; TRBD1 aligns across 9 bases. This CDR3 region has 12 residues. Germline loops: CDR1 SGHNT, CDR2 YYREEE (reference sequence). J gave up 11 bases and V 4 bases, and 6 bases lay outside the gene matches. The CDR3 loop reads CASSPRDREYTF. The CDR3, as DNA: TGTGCCAGCAGCCCTCGGGACAGGGAATACACCTTC.

The chain uses TRBV4-1 and TRBJ1-1, with 8 bases matching TRBD1. V shed 2 bases, J shed 1 base, and the junction held 15 bases outside the gene matches. The germline gives CDR1 MGHRA, CDR2 YSYEKL. CDR3 length equals 19 residues. The CDR3 DNA reads TGCGCCAGCAGCCAATCATCGACAGGGGCCGTCCGATGGAACACTGAAGCTTTCTTT. Its protein is CASSQSSTGAVRWNTEAFF.

The V call is TRBV6-1, the J call TRBJ2-1; 8 bases are a match to TRBD2. Looked up from germline, CDR1 is MNHNS and CDR2 is SASEGT. This CDR3 region has 16 residues. The V and J ends lost 0 bases and 4 bases, in that order; junction bases with no gene match: 5. The CDR3 here is CASSEAPAGGYNEQFF. CDR3 DNA sequence: TGTGCCAGCAGTGAAGCACCCGCGGGAGGTTACAATGAGCAGTTCTTC.

This rearrangement joins TRBV30 to TRBJ2-1; TRBD2 aligns across 7 bases. The CDR3 covers 16 residues. The V and J ends lost 2 bases and 1 base, in that order; junction bases with no gene match: 8. Germline loops: CDR1 GTSNPN, CDR2 SVGIG (reference sequence). The CDR3: CAWSWRTGGSYNEQFF. The DNA of the CDR3 is TGTGCCTGGAGTTGGCGGACGGGAGGATCCTACAATGAGCAGTTCTTC. The variable domain in full, with the rest retrieved from reference TRBV30 and TRBJ2-1, is SQTIHQWPATLVQPVGSPLSLECTVEGTSNPNLYWYRQAAGRGLQLLFYSVGIGQISSEVPQNLSASRPQDRQFILSSKKLLLSDSGFYLCAWSWRTGGSYNEQFFGPGTRLTVL.

The V gene is TRBV30, the J gene TRBJ2-7, with unresolved D. V lost 4 bases and J 2 bases, leaving 9 bases between the germline ends. This CDR3 has 12 residues. CDR1 is GTSNPN and CDR2 is SVGIG in the germline V gene (reference sequence). The CDR3 loop reads CAWTTGAYEQYF. The CDR3 nucleotides read TGTGCCTGGACGACTGGAGCCTACGAGCAGTACTTC.